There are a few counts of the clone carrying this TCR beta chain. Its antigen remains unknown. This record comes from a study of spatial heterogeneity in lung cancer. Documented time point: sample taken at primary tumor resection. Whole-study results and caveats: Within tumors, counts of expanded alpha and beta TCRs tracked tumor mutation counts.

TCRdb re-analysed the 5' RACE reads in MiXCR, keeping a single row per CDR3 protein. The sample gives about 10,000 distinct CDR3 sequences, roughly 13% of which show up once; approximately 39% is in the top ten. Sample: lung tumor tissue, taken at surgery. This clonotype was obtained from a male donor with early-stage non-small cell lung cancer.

CDR3 sequence (DNA): TGTGCCAGCAGCTCCTCCCGGGAGCTCTCTGGGGCCAACGTCCTGACTTTC. It specifies CASSSSRELSGANVLTF. The chain has TRBV3-1 and TRBJ2-6; maybe TRBD2 (6 bases). V dropped 5 bases and J dropped 0 bases, with 14 bases sitting between them. The V gene's germline CDR1 is LGHDT and CDR2 YNNKEL (reference sequence). The CDR3 has 17 amino acids.